Following are 30 T cell receptor beta chains from one sample sequenced in a study of cytomegalovirus exposure and HLA in healthy donors. With 60 Vbeta and 13 Jbeta primers, the PCR was carried out. Data came from immunoSEQ multiplex PCR; TCRdb stores just in-frame clones and leaves some out. The table records roughly 98,000 clones, about 78% of them present only once. Sequencing used PBMCs. The source of these receptors is a man aged 40-50 years in good health and CMV-seronegative.

V usage is TRBV30 and J usage is TRBJ2-7, with D possibly being TRBD1 (5 bases). The CDR3 totals 12 residues. Between the trimmed V and J ends, which lost 4 bases and 5 bases, there was a span of 12 bases. Germline assignment: CDR1 GTSNPN and CDR2 SVGIG (reference sequence). The CDR3 nucleotides read TGTGCCTGGAACAGACAGAGGAACGAGCAGTACTTC. This encodes CAWNRQRNEQYF.

V and J are TRBV18 and TRBJ2-7; D is perhaps TRBD1 (6 bases). The CDR3 is 13 residues long. The germline V gene has CDR1 KGHSH and CDR2 LQKENI. Trimming left V 4 bases short and J 6 bases short, with 13 bases between. CDR3 sequence (DNA): TGTGCCAGCTCACTCAATACAGGGATCGAGCAGTACTTC. Encoded protein: CASSLNTGIEQYF.

Only one count was recorded for this clone. This chain uses TRBV29-1 with TRBJ2-7, with D possibly matching TRBD2 (7 bases). The germline V gene has CDR1 SQVTM and CDR2 ANQGSEA. The CDR3 consists of 13 residues. Trimming took 5 bases from V and 5 from J, leaving 16 bases between them. The CDR3: CSVRGAGSHEQYF. In DNA form, the CDR3 reads TGCAGCGTTCGGGGGGCAGGGTCCCACGAGCAGTACTTC.

This chain uses TRBV6-4 with TRBJ1-2; D remains ambiguous. CDR1 is MRHNA, CDR2 SNTAGT, per germline. CDR3 length: 13 residues. Between the trimmed V and J ends, which lost 3 bases and 4 bases, there was a span of 9 bases. CDR3 in DNA: TGTGCCAGCAGTGAAGAGGGATTCTATGGCTACACCTTC. Its translation is CASSEEGFYGYTF.

Here the CDR3 DNA reads TGTGCCAGCAGTTCGGACTCAAGGGGCTACACCTTC. This encodes CASSSDSRGYTF. The chain employs TRBV6-6 and TRBJ1-2; D is unclear. The V and J ends lost 4 bases and 8 bases respectively, with 11 bases between them. The CDR3 runs to 12 residues. Germline-derived CDR1 and CDR2 are MNHNY and SVGAGI (reference sequence).

V and J are TRBV4-1 and TRBJ1-2; D is unclear. Germline V lookup: CDR1 MGHRA, CDR2 YSYEKL. V dropped 0 bases and J dropped 8 bases, with 13 bases sitting between them. The CDR3 has 14 residues. Here the CDR3 reads CASSQDRAGGGYTF. The CDR3 bases are TGCGCCAGCAGCCAAGATCGGGCGGGCGGGGGCTACACCTTC.

CDR3: CAIRQGINEKLFF. In DNA, the CDR3 is TGTGCCATCAGACAGGGTATTAATGAAAAACTGTTTTTT. The chain employs TRBV10-3 and TRBJ1-4, with D perhaps matching TRBD1 (6 bases). Trimming stripped 6 bases from V and 4 bases from J, with 9 bases between. The CDR3 is 13 residues long. The germline gives CDR1 ENHRY, CDR2 SYGVKD.

The chain recombines TRBV6-1 with TRBJ1-1, with D perhaps matching TRBD1 (6 bases). Germline V lookup: CDR1 MNHNS, CDR2 SASEGT. This CDR3 has 14 amino acids. V lost 6 bases and J lost 5, with 16 bases in between. CDR3 in amino acids: CASRGTNLGTEAFF. The CDR3 DNA reads as TGTGCCAGCAGGGGGACAAACCTGGGGACTGAAGCTTTCTTT.

The chain employs TRBV11-3 and TRBJ2-5; TRBD1 matches 7 bases. The trim removed 5 bases at V and 0 bases at J, leaving 21 bases unmatched. The CDR3 consists of 20 residues. Germline assignment: CDR1 SGHNT and CDR2 YENEEA. CDR3 nucleotides: TGTGCCAGCAGCCTAGGGATAGGACAGGCCCGGACCCCGTACCAAGAGACCCAGTACTTC. This sequence encodes CASSLGIGQARTPYQETQYF.

The rearrangement links TRBV20-1 to TRBJ2-7, with D unresolved. Trimming took off 6 bases at V and 3 bases at J, with 6 bases between the two ends. The CDR3 has 10 residues. Germline loops: CDR1 DFQATT, CDR2 SNEGSKA (reference sequence). CDR3 amino acids: CSAVSYEQYF. CDR3 bases: TGCAGTGCGGTTAGCTACGAGCAGTACTTC.

This chain connects TRBV19 to TRBJ2-7; a possible D gene is TRBD2 (5 bases). V was clipped by 5 bases and J by 2 bases, with 19 bases between them. The CDR3 covers 16 residues. Germline lookup yields CDR1 LNHDA and CDR2 SQIVND (reference sequence). The CDR3 spells CASSSFGGLSAYEQYF. DNA of the CDR3: TGTGCCAGTAGTTCTTTCGGAGGTTTATCAGCCTACGAGCAGTACTTC.

The chain uses TRBV2 and TRBJ1-4; D perhaps matches TRBD1 (6 bases). The CDR3 length is 15 residues. In germline, CDR1 is SNHLY, CDR2 FYNNEI. V shed 5 bases and J shed 0 bases, with 10 bases lying between them. The DNA of the CDR3 is TGTGCCAGCAGTTCCGGACAGACAACTAATGAAAAACTGTTTTTT. Encoded protein: CASSSGQTTNEKLFF.

The chain couples TRBV6-5 to TRBJ1-1, with 7 bases aligning to TRBD1. Germline-derived CDR1 and CDR2 are MNHEY and SVGAGI. The CDR3 has 14 residues. V was pared by 2 bases and J by 4 bases, with 4 bases of the junction left unmatched. CDR3 residues: CASSYAGGFTEAFF. CDR3 in DNA: TGTGCCAGCAGTTACGCAGGGGGGTTCACTGAAGCTTTCTTT.

The chain recombines TRBV21-1 with TRBJ2-7; the table names TRBD1, a call not compared with the DNA. TRBV21-1 is marked as a pseudogene. The CDR3 length is 15 residues. CDR3 in DNA: TGTGCCAGCAGCCCCAGGGACAGGGTTCGCTACGAGCAGTACTTC. Translated: CASSPRDRVRYEQYF.

The V gene is TRBV6-5, the J gene TRBJ2-4; D is perhaps TRBD1 (6 bases). Trimming cost V 6 bases and J 0 bases, with 12 bases left between them. Germline loops: CDR1 MNHEY, CDR2 SVGAGI. The length of the CDR3 is 15 residues. The CDR3 DNA reads as TGTGCCAGCAGGTCGACAGGATTAGCCAAAAACATTCAGTACTTC. Translating it yields CASRSTGLAKNIQYF.

V is TRBV27 and J is TRBJ1-2; tentative D call: TRBD1 (6 bases). The CDR3 runs to 13 residues. V lost 5 bases to trimming and J lost 6 bases, with 13 bases between them. The germline CDR1 and CDR2 sequences are MNHEY and SMNVEV (reference sequence). In DNA, the CDR3 is TGTGCCAGCAGTGAACAGGGCTTTGATGGCTACACCTTC. Amino acid sequence: CASSEQGFDGYTF.

The chain links TRBV11-2 to TRBJ2-1; D uncertain. The germline V gene has CDR1 SGHAT and CDR2 FQNNGV. The CDR3 length is 13 residues. V was trimmed by 0 bases and J by 6 bases, leaving 6 bases between them. The CDR3 DNA reads TGTGCCAGCAGCTTAGAGAGGCCCAATGAGCAGTTCTTC. It specifies CASSLERPNEQFF.

The chain employs TRBV7-9 and TRBJ2-5; no firm D call. CDR1 is SEHNR and CDR2 is FQNEAQ in the germline V gene (reference sequence). The ends were cut back, 5 bases at V and 1 base at J, with 14 bases in the middle. The CDR3 is made up of 15 amino acids. The CDR3 region has the DNA TGTGCCAGCAGCGTACTCCGATCGAGCCAAGAGACCCAGTACTTC. Translation gives CASSVLRSSQETQYF.

The J gene is TRBJ2-7, the V gene TRBV30, with a weak D call TRBD2 (6 bases). The CDR3 is made up of 13 amino acids. Germline assignment: CDR1 GTSNPN and CDR2 SVGIG (reference sequence). V gave up 3 bases and J gave up 3 bases, with 12 bases separating them. The CDR3 spells CAWRPGLSYEQYF. DNA of the CDR3: TGTGCCTGGAGGCCGGGACTGAGCTACGAGCAGTACTTC.

This chain uses TRBV2 with TRBJ2-2; D may be TRBD1 (6 bases). V lost 6 bases and J lost 4, with 9 bases in between. The CDR3 sequence is 13 residues long. Germline CDR1 and CDR2: SNHLY and FYNNEI. The CDR3 protein is CASRAQGTGELFF. CDR3 DNA sequence: TGTGCCAGCAGGGCACAGGGCACCGGGGAGCTGTTTTTT.

The genes are TRBV6-5 and TRBJ2-1; 12 positions agree with TRBD1. Per the germline V gene, CDR1 is MNHEY and CDR2 is SVGAGI. V lost 5 bases, J lost 8 bases, and 1 base stayed unmatched. This CDR3 is 13 amino acids long. The CDR3 protein is CASSRDRGHEQFF. The CDR3 region has the DNA TGTGCCAGCAGTCGGGACAGGGGGCATGAGCAGTTCTTC.

The gene calls are TRBV6-5 and TRBJ2-5, with 7 bases matching TRBD1. From germline, CDR1 is MNHEY and CDR2 SVGAGI. Trimming removed 2 bases from V and 2 bases from J; junction bases left unmatched: 5. This CDR3 has 15 amino acids. Here the CDR3 reads CASSYGATGQETQYF. DNA of the CDR3: TGTGCCAGCAGTTACGGTGCGACAGGGCAAGAGACCCAGTACTTC.

This clone has just a few counts. The rearrangement uses TRBV7-9 and TRBJ2-7; 7 nucleotides agree with TRBD1. Germline V gene data show CDR1 as SEHNR and CDR2 as FQNEAQ (reference sequence). With 5 bases clipped from V and 2 bases from J, the junction kept 6 bases outside the gene matches. The CDR3 length is 14 residues. The CDR3 loop reads CASSPGQNPYEQYF. The DNA of the CDR3 is TGTGCCAGCAGCCCGGGACAGAATCCCTACGAGCAGTACTTC.

This clone was seen a few times. The V gene is TRBV5-4, the J gene TRBJ1-4, with 11 bases that match TRBD1. This CDR3 is built from 15 residues. V was pared by 3 bases and J by 8 bases, with 6 bases of the junction left unmatched. Germline CDR1 and CDR2: SGHNT and YYREEE (reference sequence). The CDR3 loop is CASSSGQGAREKLFF. The CDR3 DNA sequence: TGTGCCAGCAGCTCCGGACAGGGGGCGAGGGAAAAACTGTTTTTT. Drawing the rest from reference TRBV5-4 and TRBJ1-4, the complete variable domain is ETGVTQSPTHLIKTRGQQVTLRCSSQSGHNTVSWYQQALGQGPQFIFQYYREEENGRGNFPPRFSGLQFPNYSSELNVNALELDDSALYLCASSSGQGAREKLFFGSGTQLSVL.

The J gene is TRBJ2-7, the V gene TRBV29-1, with TRBD1 identical over 7 bases. The germline V gene encodes CDR1 SQVTM and CDR2 ANQGSEA. V trimming: 6 bases; J trimming: 0 bases; junction bases outside the gene matches: 5. This CDR3 is built from 13 residues. The CDR3 nucleotides are TGCAGCGTAACCCGGGACAGCTCCTACGAGCAGTACTTC. It encodes CSVTRDSSYEQYF.

V usage is TRBV28 and J usage is TRBJ2-7, with 10 bases aligning to TRBD2. Germline V gene data show CDR1 as MDHEN and CDR2 as SYDVKM. The CDR3 has 15 amino acids. With V trimmed by 6 bases and J by 6 bases, 11 bases remained unmatched. CDR3 sequence: CASSQPAGGPGEQYF. The CDR3 DNA follows: TGTGCCAGCAGCCAACCAGCGGGAGGGCCGGGCGAGCAGTACTTC.

This clone appeared a few times. This chain's CDR3 is CASSVTGISYNEQFF. The CDR3 region has the DNA TGTGCCAGCAGTGTAACAGGGATCTCCTACAATGAGCAGTTCTTC. The chain links TRBV6-1 to TRBJ2-1; a possible D gene is TRBD1 (6 bases). This CDR3 region has 15 residues. CDR1 and CDR2 (germline): MNHNS, SASEGT. Trimming left V 4 bases short and J 0 bases short, with 10 bases between.

The chain recombines TRBV6-1 with TRBJ2-7; D unclear. Germline V gene lookup returns CDR1 MNHNS and CDR2 SASEGT. The CDR3 extends over 14 amino acids. Deletions cut 4 bases from V and 0 bases from J, with 10 bases between. CDR3 coding DNA: TGTGCCAGCAGTGTCTTCAGGAACTCCTACGAGCAGTACTTC. Protein sequence: CASSVFRNSYEQYF.

This clone turned up a few times. The chain couples TRBV15 to TRBJ2-2; 10 bases agree with TRBD1. Trimming removed 4 bases from V and 7 bases from J; junction bases left unmatched: 6. Germline-derived CDR1 and CDR2 are LNHNV and YYDKDF (reference sequence). The CDR3 is 15 residues long. The CDR3 DNA reads as TGTGCCACCAGCATAGGGACAGGGGATGTCGGGGAGCTGTTTTTT. It translates to CATSIGTGDVGELFF.

CDR3 amino acids: CSVFTSGRRYEQYF. The CDR3, as DNA: TGCAGCGTGTTCACTAGCGGGAGGCGTTACGAGCAGTACTTC. The rearrangement uses TRBV29-1 and TRBJ2-7; TRBD2 matches at 12 bases. The CDR3 is 14 residues long. Germline lookup yields CDR1 SQVTM and CDR2 ANQGSEA. Losses at the gene ends were 6 bases for V and 4 bases for J; bases not matched to a gene: 7.